The sequence of this T cell receptor beta chain was determined in a study of T-cell memory formation after mild COVID-19. This clonotype came up a few times. Antigen specificity is unknown. Findings and caveats of the study: Clones contracting day 15 to 85 were balanced CD4/CD8; later expanders leaned CD4+. A second wave of clones peaked on day 37, and their SARS-CoV-2 specificity went unconfirmed. Mainly in CM and EM were contracting CD4+ clones; CD8+ were in EMRA.

TCRdb used MiXCR to reprocess the 5' RACE reads, holding one entry per CDR3 protein. The data show around 110,000 distinct CDR3 sequences, 17% seen once. This TCR was sampled from an adult woman who had mild COVID-19 (a few samples of this study predate the infection). Cell type and time point are not known. The material sequenced was PBMCs or a T cell subset sorted from them (not recorded which).

In nucleotides, the CDR3 is TGTGCCAGCAGCCTGCCCCGGGACCCTTCCGATACGCAGTATTTT. This sequence encodes CASSLPRDPSDTQYF. The V and J genes are TRBV5-8 and TRBJ2-3, with D perhaps given as TRBD1 or TRBD2 (5 bases each). V dropped 4 bases and J dropped 6 bases, with 18 bases sitting between them. This CDR3 spans 15 amino acids. From germline, CDR1 is SGHTS and CDR2 YDEGEE.